One sample yielded the 9 T cell receptor beta chains listed below, sequenced in a study of shared T cell receptors in the human thymus. Sequenced by immunoSEQ multiplex PCR; TCRdb stores in-frame clones only, minus some. The table has roughly 660,000 clones, 88% seen once. These data are also associated with another study on human thymus T cells.

Sequenced sample: thymocytes. These receptor sequences come from a boy under two years old with a congenital heart defect.

The J gene is TRBJ1-1, the V gene TRBV5-1; 7 bases agree with TRBD1. The CDR3 has 16 residues. With 3 bases clipped from V and 3 bases from J, the junction kept 11 bases outside the gene matches. CDR1 is SGHRS and CDR2 is YFSETQ in the germline V gene. The CDR3 coding sequence is TGCGCCAGCAGCTCCGACAGGGATGATTGGGACACTGAAGCTTTCTTT. This translates into CASSSDRDDWDTEAFF.

The chain carries TRBV6-5 and TRBJ2-3, with a weak D call TRBD1 (6 bases). The CDR3 has 14 residues. Germline CDR1 reads MNHEY; CDR2 reads SVGAGI. V was trimmed by 4 bases and J by 11 bases, leaving 19 bases between them. The CDR3: CASSWGPMRAEQYF. For the CDR3, the DNA is TGTGCCAGCAGTTGGGGGCCCATGCGGGCCGAGCAGTATTTT.

This clone showed up just once. The chain links TRBV30 to TRBJ1-1; D is perhaps TRBD1 (5 bases). This CDR3 region has 15 residues. The germline V and J ends were trimmed by 2 bases and 1 base, with 14 bases remaining between them. Germline loops: CDR1 GTSNPN, CDR2 SVGIG (reference sequence). CDR3 region: CAWSSDPRGNTEAFF. CDR3 in DNA: TGTGCCTGGAGTTCTGACCCTAGGGGGAACACTGAAGCTTTCTTT.

This sequence joins TRBV9 and TRBJ2-1; TRBD2 aligns across 8 bases. CDR3 length: 16 amino acids. Germline V gene lookup returns CDR1 SGDLS and CDR2 YYNGEE. J gave up 1 base and V 1 base, and 4 bases lay outside the gene matches. This CDR3 reads CASSVRAGASYNEQFF. The CDR3 nucleotides read TGTGCCAGCAGCGTACGAGCGGGAGCGTCCTACAATGAGCAGTTCTTC.

The chain recombines TRBV19 with TRBJ2-7; no clear D. The germline CDR1 and CDR2 sequences are LNHDA and SQIVND (reference sequence). V gave up 3 bases and J gave up 5 bases, with 14 bases separating them. CDR3 size: 14 residues. CDR3 bases: TGTGCCAGTAGTATGAAAAAGGAGATGGACGAGCAGTACTTC. Encoded protein: CASSMKKEMDEQYF.

The V gene is TRBV7-9, the J gene TRBJ2-3; TRBD2 aligns across 12 bases. The CDR3 totals 17 residues. CDR1 SEHNR and CDR2 FQNEAQ come from the germline V gene (reference sequence). V dropped 4 bases and J dropped 2; count of bases not matched to a gene: 7. The CDR3 sequence: CASSSSGLAGTTDTQYF. DNA of the CDR3: TGTGCCAGCAGCTCCTCCGGACTAGCGGGGACCACAGATACGCAGTATTTT.

V and J are TRBV11-2 and TRBJ2-3; maybe TRBD2 (6 bases). Germline CDR1 SGHAT, CDR2 FQNNGV. V lost 5 bases and J 7 bases, leaving 19 bases between the germline ends. The CDR3 is 15 residues long. CDR3 residues: CASSPPRTTPNTQYF. CDR3 in DNA: TGTGCCAGCAGCCCCCCGAGGACTACCCCAAATACGCAGTATTTT.

The DNA for the CDR3 is TGCGCCAGCAGCCGGGCGGGGACAGGGCCAGGGGAAAAACTGTTTTTT. It specifies CASSRAGTGPGEKLFF. The rearrangement joins TRBV4-1 to TRBJ1-4, with TRBD1 identical over 9 bases. CDR1 and CDR2 from the germline V gene are MGHRA and YSYEKL. This CDR3 is built from 16 residues. After removal of 4 bases from V and 8 bases from J, the junction contained 11 bases not matched to a gene.

V is TRBV11-3 and J is TRBJ1-3; D is ambiguous. V lost 4 bases and J lost 0, with 10 bases in between. This CDR3 has 15 amino acids. Germline V gives CDR1 SGHNT, CDR2 YENEEA. CDR3 amino acids: CASSYPWASGNTIYF. CDR3 nucleotide sequence: TGTGCCAGCAGCTACCCCTGGGCCTCTGGAAACACCATATATTTT.